The 4 T cell receptor beta chains given below trace back to one sample, sequenced in a study of breast tumors, draining lymph nodes, adjacent tissues. Breast cancer patients provided tissue from their axillary draining lymph nodes. Using its own MiXCR run on the multiplex PCR reads, TCRdb lists one record per CDR3 protein. The sample lists approximately 190,000 distinct CDR3 sequences, 31% seen once, with roughly 4.3% in the top ten. Input material: axillary lymph node tissue. The receptor source for this set is a female donor with breast cancer. Some clones in this sample may be carry-over from other donors' samples.

The CDR3 sequence: CASSQGDGRSNQPQHF. DNA for the CDR3: TGTGCCAGCTCACAGGGGGACGGGAGAAGCAATCAGCCCCAGCATTTT. V gene TRBV18 combines with J gene TRBJ1-5, with D possibly matching TRBD1 (6 bases). The germline gives CDR1 KGHSH, CDR2 LQKENI. Trimming removed 4 bases at V and 1 base at J, with 14 bases between. The CDR3 length is 16 residues.

This clonotype was detected many times. The V gene is TRBV13, the J gene TRBJ1-6, with 8 bases lining up with TRBD1. CDR1 is PRHDT, CDR2 FYEKMQ, per germline (reference sequence). Trimming cost V 5 bases and J 8 bases; bases outside gene matches: 14. The CDR3 extends over 17 amino acids. CDR3 nucleotides: TGTGCCAGCAGCCGCCACCCGAGGACAGGGATAGATTCACCCCTCCACTTT. Translation: CASSRHPRTGIDSPLHF.

This clonotype appeared many times. V usage is TRBV6-5 and J usage is TRBJ2-1, with D possibly being TRBD2 (5 bases). Germline CDR1 MNHEY, CDR2 SVGAGI. The V end lost 2 bases, the J end lost 3 bases, and 14 bases lay between the germline ends. The CDR3 consists of 16 residues. The CDR3 reads CASSYRVGANYNEQFF. Here the CDR3 DNA reads TGTGCCAGCAGTTACAGGGTGGGAGCCAACTACAATGAGCAGTTCTTC.

CDR3 in amino acids: CASTNAGTGSGEQYF. DNA for the CDR3: TGTGCCAGCACCAATGCCGGGACAGGGAGCGGCGAGCAGTACTTC. The rearrangement links TRBV7-9 to TRBJ2-7, with TRBD1 matching 9 bases. Germline lookup yields CDR1 SEHNR and CDR2 FQNEAQ (reference sequence). The CDR3 totals 15 residues. Trimming took 7 bases from V and 6 from J; bases not matched to a gene: 13.